The rows below give T cell receptor beta chains drawn from one sample of a study of T cell repertoires in cytomegalovirus infection. These TCRs are of unknown antigen specificity. Using its own MiXCR run on the reads, TCRdb lists one record per CDR3 protein. The data hold over 250,000 distinct CDR3 sequences, with approximately 22% observed a single time. Sequences were derived from cultured PBMCs, sampled from culture after CMV antigen stimulation. The receptor set was obtained from a human donor in good health (CMV status not recorded). Some clones in this sample may be carry-over from other donors' samples. Each CDR3 is given with its conserved first and last residue. D genes are given only for firm matches. Clone size is given for some rows only: seen once, a few or many times, or a class if the clone is expanded.

clone size	J gene	D gene	V gene	CDR3 DNA	CDR3 protein
many	TRBJ1-2	-	TRBV7-9	TGTGCCAGCAGCTGGACAGATGGGGACTATGGCTACACCTTC	CASSWTDGDYGYTF
-	TRBJ1-2	-	TRBV20-1	TGCAGTGCTTCTCCACTTTTGACACGAGAAGGCTACACCTTC	CSASPLLTREGYTF
many	TRBJ1-4	-	TRBV7-2	TGTGCCAGCAGTCCGGACAGTTCTGCAACTAATGAAAAACTGTTTTTT	CASSPDSSATNEKLFF
-	TRBJ2-5	TRBD1	TRBV11-3	TGTGCCAGCAGCGAGGACAGGGGGTTACTCAAAGAGACCCAGTACTTC	CASSEDRGLLKETQYF
-	TRBJ2-7	TRBD2	TRBV11-2	TGTGCCAGCAGTCTCGGGAGGGGCGGGTACGAGCAGTACTTC	CASSLGRGGYEQYF
-	TRBJ2-1	-	TRBV5-1	TGCGCCAGCGATAGGGATGGGGTCTACAATGAGCAGTTCTTC	CASDRDGVYNEQFF
few	TRBJ2-7	TRBD2	TRBV14	TGTGCCAGCAGCCCGAGACTAGCGGGTATCTACGAGCAGTACTTC	CASSPRLAGIYEQYF
-	TRBJ2-5	-	TRBV7-2	TGTGCCAGCAGCATCACAGTCGTAGTGGGGGAGACCCAGTACTTC	CASSITVVVGETQYF
few	TRBJ2-1	-	TRBV4-3	TGCGCCAGCAGCCAAGATGCACGGGGGAGGACCGGTGAGCAGTTCTTC	CASSQDARGRTGEQFF
-	TRBJ1-5	-	TRBV12-3/TRBV12-4	TGTGCCAGCAGCCCCCAACCCAACAATCAGCCCCAGCATTTT	CASSPQPNNQPQHF
-	TRBJ2-1	-	TRBV12-3/TRBV12-4	TGTGCCAGCAGTTTAGGTGAGACTACCCGAACCTATCCGTTCTTC	CASSLGETTRTYPFF
many	TRBJ2-6	TRBD2	TRBV30	TGTGCCTGGGCACTAGCGGGAGTCCCTGGGGCCAACGTCCTGACTTTC	CAWALAGVPGANVLTF
few	TRBJ1-5	-	TRBV27	TGTGCCAGCAGGGTACAGGGAGGGTTTAGCAATCAGCCCCAGCATTTT	CASRVQGGFSNQPQHF
-	TRBJ1-3	-	TRBV4-3	TGCGCCAGCAGCCAAGACGACGGCGGACTAGGAAACACCATATATTTT	CASSQDDGGLGNTIYF
-	TRBJ2-1	TRBD2	TRBV3-1	TGTGCCAGCAGCCAAGGGACGACTAGCGCCAATGAGCAGTTCTTC	CASSQGTTSANEQFF
-	TRBJ1-5	-	TRBV10-3	TGTGCCATCAGTGAGGGCGTCCGAGTGGCAAATCAGCCCCAGCATTTT	CAISEGVRVANQPQHF
few	TRBJ1-3	TRBD1	TRBV6-5	TGTGCCAGCAGCAAGACAGGGACTGGAAACACCATATATTTT	CASSKTGTGNTIYF
few	TRBJ1-2	-	TRBV6-1	TGTGCCACCGTGGGGGCCGCCTATGGCTACACCTTC	CATVGAAYGYTF
-	TRBJ2-2	-	TRBV7-2	TGTGCCAGCAGCCAGGCCGGGACTCCTCAGGGCGGGGAGCTGTTTTTT	CASSQAGTPQGGELFF
few	TRBJ1-1	-	TRBV28	TGTGCCAGCTCCGTAAGGGCTGAAGCTTTCTTT	CASSVRAEAFF
few	TRBJ1-2	-	TRBV27	TGTGCCAGCAGTTTTGGTTGGGGTGGCTACACCTTC	CASSFGWGGYTF
-	TRBJ2-1	-	TRBV10-3	TGTGCCATCAGTGAGTCAGGGGGAACCAAGCAGTTCTTC	CAISESGGTKQFF
few	TRBJ1-5	-	TRBV20-1	TGCAGTGCTGAGACAGAGGATCAGCCCCAGCATTTT	CSAETEDQPQHF
few	TRBJ1-1	-	TRBV27	TGTGCCAGCAGCCCCGACAGGTTAGTCACTGAAGCTTTCTTT	CASSPDRLVTEAFF
many	TRBJ1-2	-	TRBV7-8	TGTGCCAGCAGCTCCGGGGGCGCGGGGTCTTATGGCTACACCTTC	CASSSGGAGSYGYTF
-	TRBJ2-2	-	TRBV24-1	TGTGCCACCAGTGGTCGGGACACCGGGGAGCTGTTTTTT	CATSGRDTGELFF
few	TRBJ1-1	-	TRBV7-9	TGTGCCAGCAGCCTAAAACGATTGAACACTGAAGCTTTCTTT	CASSLKRLNTEAFF
few	TRBJ2-1	TRBD2	TRBV20-1	TGCAGTGCTAGAGAGGCTAGCGGGAGCTCCTACAATGAGCAGTTCTTC	CSAREASGSSYNEQFF
-	TRBJ1-1	-	TRBV11-3	TGTGCCAGCAGCCCGACAGGAGATGCTCGGGAAGCTTTCTTT	CASSPTGDAREAFF
-	TRBJ1-2	TRBD1	TRBV6-5	TGTGCCAGCAGCTGGACAGGGAACAACTATGGCTACACCTTC	CASSWTGNNYGYTF
few	TRBJ2-3	TRBD2	TRBV4-1	TGCGCCAGCAGCCAAGATCTCCTAGCGGGAGCCACAGATACGCAGTATTTT	CASSQDLLAGATDTQYF
many	TRBJ1-4	TRBD1	TRBV7-2	TGTGCCAGCAGCTTAGAAGGGACAGGGGGTGAAAAACTGTTTTTT	CASSLEGTGGEKLFF
-	TRBJ2-3	TRBD2	TRBV5-6	TGTGCCAGCAGCCGTAGACTAGCGGGAGATACAGATACGCAGTATTTT	CASSRRLAGDTDTQYF
few	TRBJ2-2	TRBD1	TRBV7-3	TGTGCCAGCAGCCTTCTGGGGACAGGGAACACCGGGGAGCTGTTTTTT	CASSLLGTGNTGELFF
many	TRBJ2-5	TRBD2	TRBV19	TGTGCCAGTAGTATGCCGACTAGCGGGGTACAAGAGACCCAGTACTTC	CASSMPTSGVQETQYF